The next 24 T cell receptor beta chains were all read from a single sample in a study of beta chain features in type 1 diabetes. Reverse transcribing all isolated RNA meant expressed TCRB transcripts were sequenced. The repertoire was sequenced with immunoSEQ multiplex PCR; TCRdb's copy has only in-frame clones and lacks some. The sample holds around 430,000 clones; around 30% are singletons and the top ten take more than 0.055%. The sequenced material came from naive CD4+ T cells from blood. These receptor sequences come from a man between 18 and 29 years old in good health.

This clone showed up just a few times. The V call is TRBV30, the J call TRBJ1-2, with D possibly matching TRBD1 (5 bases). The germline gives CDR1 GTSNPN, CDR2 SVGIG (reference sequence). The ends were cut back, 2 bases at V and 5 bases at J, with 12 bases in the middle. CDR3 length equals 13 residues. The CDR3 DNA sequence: TGTGCCTGGAGTACCGGGACGGTATATGGCTACACCTTC. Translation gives CAWSTGTVYGYTF.

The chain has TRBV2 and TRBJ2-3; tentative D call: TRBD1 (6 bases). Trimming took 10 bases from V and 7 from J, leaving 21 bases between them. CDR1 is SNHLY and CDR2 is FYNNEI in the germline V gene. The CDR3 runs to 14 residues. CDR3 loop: CATSADGTPNTQYF. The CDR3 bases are TGTGCCACATCCGCGGACGGGACACCAAATACGCAGTATTTT.

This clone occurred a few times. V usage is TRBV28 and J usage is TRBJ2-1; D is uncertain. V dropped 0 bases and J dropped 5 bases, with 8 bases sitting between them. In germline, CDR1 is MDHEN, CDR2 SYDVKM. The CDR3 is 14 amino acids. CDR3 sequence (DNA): TGTGCCAGCAGTTTATGGCCCAACGACAATGAGCAGTTCTTC. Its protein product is CASSLWPNDNEQFF.

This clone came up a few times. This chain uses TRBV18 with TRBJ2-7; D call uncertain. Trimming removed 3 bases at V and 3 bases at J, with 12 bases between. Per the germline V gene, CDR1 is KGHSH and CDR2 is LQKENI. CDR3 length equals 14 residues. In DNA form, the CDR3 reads TGTGCCAGCTCACCTTCTAGTTCAAACTACGAGCAGTACTTC. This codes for CASSPSSSNYEQYF. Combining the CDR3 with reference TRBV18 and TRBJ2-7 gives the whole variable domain NAGVMQNPRHLVRRRGQEARLRCSPMKGHSHVYWYRQLPEEGLKFMVYLQKENIIDESGMPKERFSAEFPKEGPSILRIQQVVRGDSAAYFCASSPSSSNYEQYFGPGTRLTVT.

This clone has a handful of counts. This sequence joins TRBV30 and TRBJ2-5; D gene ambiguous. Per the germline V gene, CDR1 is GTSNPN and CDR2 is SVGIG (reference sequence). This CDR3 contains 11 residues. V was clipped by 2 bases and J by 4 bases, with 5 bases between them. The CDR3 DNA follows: TGTGCCTGGAGTCGGTCAGAGACCCAGTACTTC. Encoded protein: CAWSRSETQYF.

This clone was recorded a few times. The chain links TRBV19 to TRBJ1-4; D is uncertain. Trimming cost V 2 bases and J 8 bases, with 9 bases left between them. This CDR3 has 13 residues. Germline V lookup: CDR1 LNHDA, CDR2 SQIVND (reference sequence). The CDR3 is CASSISAGEKLFF. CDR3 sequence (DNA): TGTGCCAGTAGTATATCCGCCGGGGAAAAACTGTTTTTT.

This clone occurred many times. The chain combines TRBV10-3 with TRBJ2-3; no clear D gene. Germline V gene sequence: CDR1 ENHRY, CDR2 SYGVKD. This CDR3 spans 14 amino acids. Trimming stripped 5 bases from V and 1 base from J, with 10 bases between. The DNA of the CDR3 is TGTGCCATCAGTTCACCCCTGGGCACAGATACGCAGTATTTT. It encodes CAISSPLGTDTQYF.

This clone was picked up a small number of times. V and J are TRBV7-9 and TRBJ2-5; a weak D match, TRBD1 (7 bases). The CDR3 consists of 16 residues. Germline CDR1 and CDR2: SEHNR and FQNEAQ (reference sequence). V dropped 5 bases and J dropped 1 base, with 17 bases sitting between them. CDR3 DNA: TGTGCCAGCAGCCACAAGGAGGGGACAGTCCAAGAGACCCAGTACTTC. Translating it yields CASSHKEGTVQETQYF.

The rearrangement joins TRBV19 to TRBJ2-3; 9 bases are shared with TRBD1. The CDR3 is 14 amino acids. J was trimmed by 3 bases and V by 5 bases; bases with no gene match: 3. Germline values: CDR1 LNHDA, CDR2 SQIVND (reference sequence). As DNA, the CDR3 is TGTGCCAGTAGTTTGGACAGGGGAACAGATACGCAGTATTTT. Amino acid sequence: CASSLDRGTDTQYF.

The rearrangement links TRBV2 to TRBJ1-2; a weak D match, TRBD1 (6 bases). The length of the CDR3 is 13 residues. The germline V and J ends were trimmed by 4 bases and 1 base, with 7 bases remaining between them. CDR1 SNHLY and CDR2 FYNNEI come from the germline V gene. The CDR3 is CASSAGVNYGYTF. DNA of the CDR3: TGTGCCAGCAGTGCAGGGGTTAACTATGGCTACACCTTC.

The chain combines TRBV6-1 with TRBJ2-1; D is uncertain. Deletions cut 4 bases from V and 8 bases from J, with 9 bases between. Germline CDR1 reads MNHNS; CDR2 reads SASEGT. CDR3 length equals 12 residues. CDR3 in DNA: TGTGCCAGCAGTGCAGGTGGGGATGAGCAGTTCTTC. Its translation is CASSAGGDEQFF.

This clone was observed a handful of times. CDR3 bases: TGCGCCAGCAGCCAAGGACATACCAGCTCCTACGAGCAGTACTTC. Translating gives CASSQGHTSSYEQYF. V is TRBV4-1 and J is TRBJ2-7; the D is unclear. Trimming pared 1 base from V and 0 bases from J, leaving 10 bases between. Germline V gene lookup returns CDR1 MGHRA and CDR2 YSYEKL. The CDR3 runs 15 residues.

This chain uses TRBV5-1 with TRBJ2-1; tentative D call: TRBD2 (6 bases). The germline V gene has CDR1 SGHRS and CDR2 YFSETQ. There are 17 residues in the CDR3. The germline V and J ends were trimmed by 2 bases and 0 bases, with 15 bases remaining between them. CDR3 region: CASSFLGGLSSYNEQFF. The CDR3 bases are TGCGCCAGCAGCTTTCTCGGGGGACTTAGCTCCTACAATGAGCAGTTCTTC. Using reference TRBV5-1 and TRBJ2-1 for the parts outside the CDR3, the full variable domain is KAGVTQTPRYLIKTRGQQVTLSCSPISGHRSVSWYQQTPGQGLQFLFEYFSETQRNKGNFPGRFSGRQFSNSRSEMNVSTLELGDSALYLCASSFLGGLSSYNEQFFGPGTRLTVL.

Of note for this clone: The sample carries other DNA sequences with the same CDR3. CDR3 nucleotides: TGCAGCGTACTCAGGGTCCTGAACACTGAAGCTTTCTTT. Translated: CSVLRVLNTEAFF. The chain has TRBV29-1 and TRBJ1-1, with D perhaps matching TRBD1 (5 bases). Germline-derived CDR1 and CDR2 are SQVTM and ANQGSEA. Trimming removed 6 bases at V and 0 bases at J, with 11 bases between. This CDR3 has 13 amino acids.

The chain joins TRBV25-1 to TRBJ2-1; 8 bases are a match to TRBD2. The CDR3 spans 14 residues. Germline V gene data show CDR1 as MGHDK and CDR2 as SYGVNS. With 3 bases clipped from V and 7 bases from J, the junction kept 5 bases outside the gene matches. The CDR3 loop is CASSDPGLVNEQFF. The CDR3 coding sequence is TGTGCCAGCAGTGATCCGGGACTAGTTAATGAGCAGTTCTTC.

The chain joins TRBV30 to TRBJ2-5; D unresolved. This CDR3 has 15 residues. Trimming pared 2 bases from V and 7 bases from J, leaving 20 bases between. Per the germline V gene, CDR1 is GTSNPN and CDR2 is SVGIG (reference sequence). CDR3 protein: CAWSPPGSPIGTQYF. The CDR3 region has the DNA TGTGCCTGGAGTCCCCCCGGGTCCCCGATCGGGACCCAGTACTTC.

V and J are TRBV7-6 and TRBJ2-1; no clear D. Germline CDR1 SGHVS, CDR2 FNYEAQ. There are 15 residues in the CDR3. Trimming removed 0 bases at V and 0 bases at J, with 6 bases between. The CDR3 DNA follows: TGTGCCAGCAGCTTAGCGTGGAGCTCCTACAATGAGCAGTTCTTC. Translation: CASSLAWSSYNEQFF.

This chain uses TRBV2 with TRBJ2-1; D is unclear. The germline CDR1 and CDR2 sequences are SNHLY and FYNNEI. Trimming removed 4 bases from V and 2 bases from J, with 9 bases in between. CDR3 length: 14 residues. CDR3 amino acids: CASSVETTYNEQFF. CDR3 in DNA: TGTGCCAGCAGTGTGGAGACAACCTACAATGAGCAGTTCTTC.

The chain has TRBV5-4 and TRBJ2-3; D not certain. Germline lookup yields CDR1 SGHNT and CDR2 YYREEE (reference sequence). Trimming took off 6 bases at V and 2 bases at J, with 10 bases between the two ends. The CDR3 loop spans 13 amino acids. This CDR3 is CASKGGSTDTQYF. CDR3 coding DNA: TGTGCCAGCAAGGGCGGTTCCACAGATACGCAGTATTTT. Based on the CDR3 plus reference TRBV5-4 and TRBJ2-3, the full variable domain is ETGVTQSPTHLIKTRGQQVTLRCSSQSGHNTVSWYQQALGQGPQFIFQYYREEENGRGNFPPRFSGLQFPNYSSELNVNALELDDSALYLCASKGGSTDTQYFGPGTRLTVL.

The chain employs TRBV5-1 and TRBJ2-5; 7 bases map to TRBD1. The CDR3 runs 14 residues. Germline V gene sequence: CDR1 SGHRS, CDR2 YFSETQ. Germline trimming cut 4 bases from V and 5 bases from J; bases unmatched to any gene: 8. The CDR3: CASSPGTEGETQYF. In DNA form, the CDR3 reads TGCGCCAGCAGCCCTGGGACAGAGGGGGAGACCCAGTACTTC.

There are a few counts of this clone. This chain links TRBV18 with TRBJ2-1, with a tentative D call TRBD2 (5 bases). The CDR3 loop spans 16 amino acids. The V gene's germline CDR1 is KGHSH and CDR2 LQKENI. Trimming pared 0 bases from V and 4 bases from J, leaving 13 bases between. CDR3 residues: CASSPPLSALYNEQFF. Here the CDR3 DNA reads TGTGCCAGCTCACCACCGCTTAGCGCGCTATACAATGAGCAGTTCTTC.

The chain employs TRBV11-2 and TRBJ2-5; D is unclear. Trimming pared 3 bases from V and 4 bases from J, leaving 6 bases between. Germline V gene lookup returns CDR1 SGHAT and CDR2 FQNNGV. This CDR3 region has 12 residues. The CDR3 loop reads CASSFARETQYF. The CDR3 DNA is TGTGCCAGCAGCTTTGCTCGAGAGACCCAGTACTTC.

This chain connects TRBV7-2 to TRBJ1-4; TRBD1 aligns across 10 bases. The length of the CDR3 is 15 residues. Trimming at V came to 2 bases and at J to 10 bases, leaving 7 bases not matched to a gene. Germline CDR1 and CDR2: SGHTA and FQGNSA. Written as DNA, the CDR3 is TGTGCCAGCAGCTTAAATACGGGACAGGGGCTAAAACTGTTTTTT. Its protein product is CASSLNTGQGLKLFF. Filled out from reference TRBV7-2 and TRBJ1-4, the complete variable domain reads GAGVSQSPSNKVTEKGKDVELRCDPISGHTALYWYRQSLGQGLEFLIYFQGNSAPDKSGLPSDRFSAERTGGSVSTLTIQRTQQEDSAVYLCASSLNTGQGLKLFFGSGTQLSVL.

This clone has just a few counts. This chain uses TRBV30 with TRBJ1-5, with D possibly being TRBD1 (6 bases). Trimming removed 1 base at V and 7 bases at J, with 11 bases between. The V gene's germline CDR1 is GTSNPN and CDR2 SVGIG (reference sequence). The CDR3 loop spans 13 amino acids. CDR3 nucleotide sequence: TGTGCCTGGAGTGAGGGGGTCGGACAGCCCCAGCATTTT. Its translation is CAWSEGVGQPQHF.